One sample yielded the 6 T cell receptor beta chains listed below, sequenced in a study of OX40 agonist ivuxolimab in advanced cancers. Clones were read by immunoSEQ multiplex PCR, and TCRdb kept only the in-frame ones, dropping some. Among some 41,000 clones listed, about 85% were seen once. The specimen was CD4+ or CD8+ T cells sorted from blood, collected in a trial of the OX40 agonist ivuxolimab. The receptors here all came from an adult with an advanced solid tumor such as melanoma, head and neck, liver or kidney cancer.

The rearrangement joins TRBV7-3 to TRBJ2-2; D remains ambiguous. Germline V gene data show CDR1 as SGHTA and CDR2 as FQGTGA. V shed 6 bases and J shed 5 bases, with 13 bases lying between them. CDR3 length: 14 amino acids. The CDR3 sequence: CASSTGEETGELFF. CDR3 DNA sequence: TGTGCCAGCAGTACTGGGGAAGAGACCGGGGAGCTGTTTTTT.

The chain combines TRBV6-5 with TRBJ1-5, with TRBD1 as a possible D gene (6 bases). This CDR3 spans 14 amino acids. Germline V CDR1 and CDR2: MNHEY, SVGAGI. V lost 6 bases to trimming and J lost 5 bases, with 14 bases between them. CDR3 in DNA: TGTGCCAGCAGACAGGGAGCTGGGGATCAGCCCCAGCATTTT. Its protein is CASRQGAGDQPQHF.

In this sample, this clone turned up a few times. V usage is TRBV11-2 and J usage is TRBJ1-5, with D unclear. The CDR3 spans 12 residues. In germline, CDR1 is SGHAT, CDR2 FQNNGV. The V end lost 3 bases, the J end lost 10 bases, and 10 bases lay between the germline ends. The CDR3 protein is CASSFANGPQHF. Written as DNA, the CDR3 is TGTGCCAGCAGCTTCGCGAACGGTCCCCAGCATTTT. Using reference TRBV11-2 and TRBJ1-5 for the parts outside the CDR3, the full variable domain is EAGVAQSPRYKIIEKRQSVAFWCNPISGHATLYWYQQILGQGPKLLIQFQNNGVVDDSQLPKDRFSAERLKGVDSTLKIQPAKLEDSAVYLCASSFANGPQHFGDGTRLSIL.

In DNA form, the CDR3 reads TGTGCCAGCAAGAGGAGGGCTAGCGGGGGGCTAACGACAGATACGCAGTATTTT. Protein sequence: CASKRRASGGLTTDTQYF. The V call is TRBV2, the J call TRBJ2-3; TRBD2 aligns across 11 bases. With 7 bases clipped from V and 3 bases from J, the junction kept 15 bases outside the gene matches. The CDR3 is 18 amino acids. The germline V gene encodes CDR1 SNHLY and CDR2 FYNNEI.

Concerning this clone itself: One end of the junction does not line up with germline, which may come from a read error. This rearrangement joins TRBV10-1 to TRBJ2-5; D is undetermined. Germline V CDR1 and CDR2: WNHNN, SYGVQD (reference sequence). CDR3 length: 13 amino acids. The CDR3 spells CAGSESPQETQYF. CDR3 coding DNA: TGCGCCGGCAGTGAGTCGCCCCAAGAGACCCAGTACTTC.

This clone has more than one count but fewer than ten. In nucleotides, the CDR3 is TGTGCCAGCAGCCAGGTCCGTCAAATGGGGGACTCACCCCTCCACTTT. Protein sequence: CASSQVRQMGDSPLHF. This chain joins TRBV4-2 and TRBJ1-6; perhaps TRBD1 as D (5 bases). Germline-derived CDR1 and CDR2 are LGHNA and YNFKEQ. V was cut by 3 bases and J by 10 bases, with 19 bases left in between. This CDR3 is built from 16 residues.